This is a list of T cell receptor beta chains from one sample in a study of neurological immune-mediated disorders. TCRdb passed the 5' RACE reads through MiXCR, listing each CDR3 protein once. The sample includes more than 45,000 distinct CDR3 sequences, roughly 3.3% of them seen just once. The sequenced sample consisted of PBMCs. The receptors here all came from a woman aged 25 to 39 with multiple sclerosis. CDR3s include the opening cysteine and the closing phenylalanine or tryptophan. A D gene is named only where the DNA matches it firmly. Not every row has a clone size; where given, it reads once, few, many or a size class.

j_gene: TRBJ1-1; abundance: many; v_gene: TRBV6-5; d_gene: -; CDR3nt: TGTGCCACCAGGGACTACACTGAAGCTTTCTTT; CDR3aa: CATRDYTEAFF
j_gene: TRBJ1-1; abundance: few; v_gene: TRBV18; d_gene: TRBD1; CDR3nt: TGTGCCAGCTCACCACTAGGACAGGGACTTGTGGGGGAAGCTTTCTTT; CDR3aa: CASSPLGQGLVGEAFF
j_gene: TRBJ1-1; abundance: few; v_gene: TRBV5-5; d_gene: -; CDR3nt: TGTGCCAGCAGCCTGAAGCTGAACACTGAAGCTTTCTTT; CDR3aa: CASSLKLNTEAFF
j_gene: TRBJ2-1; abundance: many; v_gene: TRBV20-1; d_gene: TRBD2; CDR3nt: TGCAGTGCTAGAGATCGGTTCGTCGGAGCGGGAGTCTATGAGCAGTTCTTC; CDR3aa: CSARDRFVGAGVYEQFF
j_gene: TRBJ2-7; abundance: many; v_gene: TRBV20-1; d_gene: -; CDR3nt: TGCAGTGCTAGGGGACTGGACCCCTACGAGCAGTACTTC; CDR3aa: CSARGLDPYEQYF
j_gene: TRBJ2-2; abundance: many; v_gene: TRBV5-1; d_gene: -; CDR3nt: TGCGCCAGCAGCTTGGACGGGCCTGACACCGGGGAGCTGTTTTTT; CDR3aa: CASSLDGPDTGELFF
j_gene: TRBJ2-7; abundance: many; v_gene: TRBV29-1; d_gene: TRBD1; CDR3nt: TGCAGCGCCCGGACGTGGACAGGATCCTACGAGCAGTACTTC; CDR3aa: CSARTWTGSYEQYF
j_gene: TRBJ2-5; abundance: many; v_gene: TRBV5-1; d_gene: -; CDR3nt: TGCGCCAGCAGCCTGGGACAGCGGGGGCAAGAGACCCAGTACTTC; CDR3aa: CASSLGQRGQETQYF
j_gene: TRBJ1-1; abundance: many; v_gene: TRBV5-1; d_gene: TRBD1; CDR3nt: TGCGCCAGCAGCTCCCCCGGGACAGGGGGTGGGAACACTGAAGCTTTCTTT; CDR3aa: CASSSPGTGGGNTEAFF
j_gene: TRBJ2-2; abundance: many; v_gene: TRBV11-2; d_gene: TRBD1; CDR3nt: TGTGCCAGCAGTTCCTCCGGGACAGGGAGCGGGGAGCTGTTTTTT; CDR3aa: CASSSSGTGSGELFF
j_gene: TRBJ1-6; abundance: many; v_gene: TRBV12-3/TRBV12-4; d_gene: TRBD1; CDR3nt: TGTGCCAGCACCCCTCGGACAGGGCATAATTCACCCCTCCACTTT; CDR3aa: CASTPRTGHNSPLHF
j_gene: TRBJ2-7; abundance: few; v_gene: TRBV7-8; d_gene: TRBD2; CDR3nt: TGTGCCAGCAGCGAAACTAGCGGGGGGGCCAGGACTCACGAGCAGTACTTC; CDR3aa: CASSETSGGARTHEQYF
j_gene: TRBJ1-1; abundance: few; v_gene: TRBV12-3/TRBV12-4; d_gene: -; CDR3nt: TGTGCCAGCAGTGGCTTAAGAGGGTTAACTGAAGCTTTCTTT; CDR3aa: CASSGLRGLTEAFF
j_gene: TRBJ2-4; abundance: many; v_gene: TRBV5-5; d_gene: TRBD1; CDR3nt: TGTGCCAGCAGCTTGCTGGGACAGGGGAACATTCAGTACTTC; CDR3aa: CASSLLGQGNIQYF
j_gene: TRBJ2-7; abundance: many; v_gene: TRBV11-2; d_gene: -; CDR3nt: TGTGCCAGCAGCTTATACCGACAGGCCTACGAGCAGTACTTC; CDR3aa: CASSLYRQAYEQYF
j_gene: TRBJ1-4; abundance: -; v_gene: TRBV12-3/TRBV12-4; d_gene: -; CDR3nt: TGTGCCAGCAGTGACTACGGAGGGGCAACTAATGAAAAACTGTTTTTT; CDR3aa: CASSDYGGATNEKLFF
j_gene: TRBJ2-1; abundance: many; v_gene: TRBV20-1; d_gene: TRBD2; CDR3nt: TGCAGTCTAGACCTAGATGGGACTAGGCGGGAGGATGAGCAGTTCTTC; CDR3aa: CSLDLDGTRREDEQFF
j_gene: TRBJ2-7; abundance: many; v_gene: TRBV6-2/TRBV6-3; d_gene: TRBD2; CDR3nt: TGTGCCAGCAGTGGGACTAGCGGCTCCTACGAGCAGTACTTC; CDR3aa: CASSGTSGSYEQYF
j_gene: TRBJ2-3; abundance: many; v_gene: TRBV5-1; d_gene: -; CDR3nt: TGCGCCAGCAGCTTGGCCTCGGGGTTTAGCGGTTCCCCTAGCACAGATACGCAGTATTTT; CDR3aa: CASSLASGFSGSPSTDTQYF
j_gene: TRBJ1-6; abundance: many; v_gene: TRBV20-1; d_gene: -; CDR3nt: TGCAGTGCTATCCTGATTATGGGTTCACCCCTCCACTTT; CDR3aa: CSAILIMGSPLHF
j_gene: TRBJ1-2; abundance: many; v_gene: TRBV20-1; d_gene: -; CDR3nt: TGCAGTGCCCGGGACGGCCAACGAACTTATGGCTACACCTTC; CDR3aa: CSARDGQRTYGYTF
j_gene: TRBJ1-2; abundance: many; v_gene: TRBV20-1; d_gene: -; CDR3nt: TGCAGTGGGCGGACAGAGATATATGGCTACACCTTC; CDR3aa: CSGRTEIYGYTF
j_gene: TRBJ1-4; abundance: many; v_gene: TRBV5-1; d_gene: -; CDR3nt: TGCGCCAGCAGCGACGGGGGGACTAATGAAAAACTGTTTTTT; CDR3aa: CASSDGGTNEKLFF
j_gene: TRBJ2-7; abundance: many; v_gene: TRBV12-3/TRBV12-4; d_gene: -; CDR3nt: TGTGGGCGCAACTCCTACGAGCAGTACTTC; CDR3aa: CGRNSYEQYF
j_gene: TRBJ2-2; abundance: -; v_gene: TRBV19; d_gene: -; CDR3nt: TGTGCCAGTAGTATAGTGGCCGGGGAGCTGTTTTTT; CDR3aa: CASSIVAGELFF
j_gene: TRBJ2-7; abundance: many; v_gene: TRBV5-1; d_gene: TRBD1; CDR3nt: TGCGCCAGCAGCTCAGATCGCGGCAGGGGGACCTACGAGCAGTACTTC; CDR3aa: CASSSDRGRGTYEQYF
j_gene: TRBJ2-1; abundance: -; v_gene: TRBV12-3/TRBV12-4; d_gene: -; CDR3nt: TGTGCCAGCAGTTTGACGCTGCGGGCCGCTGGGGATGAGCAGTTCTTC; CDR3aa: CASSLTLRAAGDEQFF
j_gene: TRBJ1-5; abundance: many; v_gene: TRBV12-3/TRBV12-4; d_gene: -; CDR3nt: TGTGCCAGCAGGCCAGCCGGACAGCTTCATCAGCCCCAGCATTTT; CDR3aa: CASRPAGQLHQPQHF
j_gene: TRBJ2-1; abundance: many; v_gene: TRBV10-3; d_gene: TRBD2; CDR3nt: TGTGCCATCAGTGGGCACCAGGGAGGGGTCACCTACAATGAGCAGTTCTTC; CDR3aa: CAISGHQGGVTYNEQFF
j_gene: TRBJ2-3; abundance: many; v_gene: TRBV25-1; d_gene: -; CDR3nt: TGTGCCAGCAGTGAAATGGACGCGACAGATACGCAGTATTTT; CDR3aa: CASSEMDATDTQYF
j_gene: TRBJ2-7; abundance: many; v_gene: TRBV12-3/TRBV12-4; d_gene: -; CDR3nt: TGTGCCAGCAGCCCCGGCGGGATGGCTCGAGAGCAGTACTTC; CDR3aa: CASSPGGMAREQYF
j_gene: TRBJ1-2; abundance: many; v_gene: TRBV10-3; d_gene: TRBD1; CDR3nt: TGTGCCATCACCCCGACAGGGAATGGCTACACCTTC; CDR3aa: CAITPTGNGYTF
j_gene: TRBJ2-1; abundance: many; v_gene: TRBV11-2; d_gene: -; CDR3nt: TGTGCCAGCAGCTTAATGGTTGAGCAGTTCTTC; CDR3aa: CASSLMVEQFF
j_gene: TRBJ2-4; abundance: many; v_gene: TRBV20-1; d_gene: -; CDR3nt: TGCAGTGCTAGAAGGGGCCAGAGAGTAAACATTCAGTACTTC; CDR3aa: CSARRGQRVNIQYF
j_gene: TRBJ2-7; abundance: many; v_gene: TRBV5-1; d_gene: TRBD1; CDR3nt: TGCGCCAGCAGCTTGGGAAGAGGGACAGACAGCTCCTACGAGCAGTACTTC; CDR3aa: CASSLGRGTDSSYEQYF
j_gene: TRBJ1-6; abundance: -; v_gene: TRBV20-1; d_gene: -; CDR3nt: TGCAGTGCTAGAGATGGGGGCTCACCCCTCAACTTT; CDR3aa: CSARDGGSPLNF
j_gene: TRBJ1-4; abundance: many; v_gene: TRBV6-6; d_gene: -; CDR3nt: TGTGCCAGCAGTTATCTCGGGAAGGGGGATGAAAAACTGTTTTTT; CDR3aa: CASSYLGKGDEKLFF
j_gene: TRBJ2-7; abundance: many; v_gene: TRBV12-3/TRBV12-4; d_gene: -; CDR3nt: TGTGCCAGCAGCCCCGCAGGGCCTTTTTACGAGCAGTACTTC; CDR3aa: CASSPAGPFYEQYF
j_gene: TRBJ2-7; abundance: many; v_gene: TRBV9; d_gene: -; CDR3nt: TGTGCCAGCAGCGTCGGGGGTGTCGACGAGCAGTACTTC; CDR3aa: CASSVGGVDEQYF
j_gene: TRBJ2-1; abundance: -; v_gene: TRBV20-1; d_gene: -; CDR3nt: TGCAGTGCTAGAAAGACCGAGAACAATGAGCAGTTCTTC; CDR3aa: CSARKTENNEQFF
j_gene: TRBJ2-7; abundance: many; v_gene: TRBV30; d_gene: -; CDR3nt: TGTGCCTGGGGTAGGGGGGGGGCCGAGCAGTACTTC; CDR3aa: CAWGRGGAEQYF